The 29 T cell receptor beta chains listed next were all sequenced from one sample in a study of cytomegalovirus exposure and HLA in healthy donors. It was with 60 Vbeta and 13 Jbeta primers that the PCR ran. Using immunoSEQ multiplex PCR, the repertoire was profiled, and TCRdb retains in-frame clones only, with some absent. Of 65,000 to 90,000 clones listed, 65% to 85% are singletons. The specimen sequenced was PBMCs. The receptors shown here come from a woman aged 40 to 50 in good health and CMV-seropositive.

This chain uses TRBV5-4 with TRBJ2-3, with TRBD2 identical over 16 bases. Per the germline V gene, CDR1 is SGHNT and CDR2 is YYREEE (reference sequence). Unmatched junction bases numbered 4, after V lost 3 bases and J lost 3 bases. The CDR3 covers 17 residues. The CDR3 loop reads CASSSGTSGGATDTQYF. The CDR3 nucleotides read TGTGCCAGCAGCTCCGGGACTAGCGGGGGGGCGACAGATACGCAGTATTTT.

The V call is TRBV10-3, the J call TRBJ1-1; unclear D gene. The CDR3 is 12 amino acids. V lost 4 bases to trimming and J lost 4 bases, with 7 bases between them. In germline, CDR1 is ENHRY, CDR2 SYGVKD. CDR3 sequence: CAISAGSTEAFF. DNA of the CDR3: TGTGCCATCAGTGCGGGGAGCACTGAAGCTTTCTTT.

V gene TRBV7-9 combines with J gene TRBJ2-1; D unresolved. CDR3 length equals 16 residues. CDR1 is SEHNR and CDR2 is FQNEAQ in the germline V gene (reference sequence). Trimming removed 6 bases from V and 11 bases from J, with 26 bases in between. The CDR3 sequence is CASRNVRVLNGFKQFF. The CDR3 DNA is TGTGCCAGCAGAAACGTCCGGGTGCTGAATGGTTTTAAGCAGTTCTTC. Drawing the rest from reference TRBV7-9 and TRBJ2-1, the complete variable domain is DTGVSQNPRHKITKRGQNVTFRCDPISEHNRLYWYRQTLGQGPEFLTYFQNEAQLEKSRLLSDRFSAERPKGSFSTLEIQRTEQGDSAMYLCASRNVRVLNGFKQFFGPGTRLTVL.

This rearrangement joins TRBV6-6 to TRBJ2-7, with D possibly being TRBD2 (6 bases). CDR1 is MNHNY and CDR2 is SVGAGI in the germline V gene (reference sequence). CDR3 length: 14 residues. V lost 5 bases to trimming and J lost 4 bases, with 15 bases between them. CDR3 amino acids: CASSPSGTPYEQYF. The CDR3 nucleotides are TGTGCCAGCAGTCCTTCCGGGACTCCATACGAGCAGTACTTC.

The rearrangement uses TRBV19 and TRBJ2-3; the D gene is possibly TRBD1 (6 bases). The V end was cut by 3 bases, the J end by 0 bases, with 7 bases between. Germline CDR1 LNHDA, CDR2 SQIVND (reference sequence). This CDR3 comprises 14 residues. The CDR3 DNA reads TGTGCCAGTAGTATTGGACAGAGCACAGATACGCAGTATTTT. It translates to CASSIGQSTDTQYF. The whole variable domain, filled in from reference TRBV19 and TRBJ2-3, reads DGGITQSPKYLFRKEGQNVTLSCEQNLNHDAMYWYRQDPGQGLRLIYYSQIVNDFQKGDIAEGYSVSREKKESFPLTVTSAQKNPTAFYLCASSIGQSTDTQYFGPGTRLTVL.

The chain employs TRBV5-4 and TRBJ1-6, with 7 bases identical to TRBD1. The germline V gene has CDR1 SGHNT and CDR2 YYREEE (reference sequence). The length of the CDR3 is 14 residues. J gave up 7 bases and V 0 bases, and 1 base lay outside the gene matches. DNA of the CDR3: TGTGCCAGCAGCTTGGACAGGGGAAATTCACCCCTCCACTTT. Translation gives CASSLDRGNSPLHF.

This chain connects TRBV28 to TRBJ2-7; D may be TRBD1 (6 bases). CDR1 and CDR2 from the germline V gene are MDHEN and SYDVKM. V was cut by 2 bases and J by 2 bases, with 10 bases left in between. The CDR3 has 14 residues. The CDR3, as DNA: TGTGCCAGCAGTTTAAGACAGGTTACCTACGAGCAGTACTTC. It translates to CASSLRQVTYEQYF.

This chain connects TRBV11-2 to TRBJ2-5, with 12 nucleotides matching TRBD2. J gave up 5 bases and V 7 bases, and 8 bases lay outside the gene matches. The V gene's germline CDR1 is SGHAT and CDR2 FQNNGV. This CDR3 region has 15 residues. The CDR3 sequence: CASNLAGGSGETQYF. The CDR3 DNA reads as TGTGCCAGCAACCTAGCGGGAGGGTCTGGGGAGACCCAGTACTTC.

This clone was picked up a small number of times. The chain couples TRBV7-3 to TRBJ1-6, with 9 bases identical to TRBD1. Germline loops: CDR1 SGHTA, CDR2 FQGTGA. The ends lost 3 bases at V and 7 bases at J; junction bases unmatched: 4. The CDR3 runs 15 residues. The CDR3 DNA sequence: TGTGCCAGCAGCTTCACCGGGACAGGGAATTCACCCCTCCACTTT. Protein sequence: CASSFTGTGNSPLHF.

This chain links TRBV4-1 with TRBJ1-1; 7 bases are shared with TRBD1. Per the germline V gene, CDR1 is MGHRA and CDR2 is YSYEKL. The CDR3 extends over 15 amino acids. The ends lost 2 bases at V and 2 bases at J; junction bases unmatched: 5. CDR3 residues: CASSQRTGVNTEAFF. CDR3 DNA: TGCGCCAGCAGCCAAAGGACAGGCGTAAACACTGAAGCTTTCTTT.

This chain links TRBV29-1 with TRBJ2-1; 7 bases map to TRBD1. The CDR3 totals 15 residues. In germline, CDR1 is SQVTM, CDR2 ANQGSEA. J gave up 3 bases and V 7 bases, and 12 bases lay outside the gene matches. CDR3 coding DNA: TGCAGCGCAGGGACAGTCCTGGGTCACTACAATGAGCAGTTCTTC. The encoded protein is CSAGTVLGHYNEQFF.

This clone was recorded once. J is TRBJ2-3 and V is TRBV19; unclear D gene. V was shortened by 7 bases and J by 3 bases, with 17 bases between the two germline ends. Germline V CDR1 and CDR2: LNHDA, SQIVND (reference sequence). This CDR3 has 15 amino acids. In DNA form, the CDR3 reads TGTGCCAGTACCCCTAATCGGTTTCCGACAGATACGCAGTATTTT. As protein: CASTPNRFPTDTQYF.

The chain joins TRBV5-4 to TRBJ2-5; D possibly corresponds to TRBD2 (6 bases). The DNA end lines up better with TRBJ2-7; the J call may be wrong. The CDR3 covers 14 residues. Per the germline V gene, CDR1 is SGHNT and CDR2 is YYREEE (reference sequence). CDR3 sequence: CASSPRGGTYEQYF. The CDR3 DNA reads TGTGCCAGCAGCCCGAGGGGAGGAACCTACGAGCAGTACTTC.

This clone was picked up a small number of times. The CDR3 DNA sequence: TGTGCCAGCAGCTTGGCCGGAGGCACCGGTTTTTATGGCTACACCTTC. Its protein is CASSLAGGTGFYGYTF. This chain connects TRBV5-4 to TRBJ1-2, with D hard to call. There are 16 residues in the CDR3. V was trimmed by 0 bases and J by 5 bases, leaving 17 bases between them. Germline V gives CDR1 SGHNT, CDR2 YYREEE (reference sequence).

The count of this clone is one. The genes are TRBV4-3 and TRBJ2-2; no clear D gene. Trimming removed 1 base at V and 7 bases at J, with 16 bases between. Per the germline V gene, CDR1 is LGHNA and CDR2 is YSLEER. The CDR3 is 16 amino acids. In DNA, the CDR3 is TGCGCCAGCAGCCAAGGGGCCGGTTTTTACGACGGGGAGCTGTTTTTT. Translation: CASSQGAGFYDGELFF.

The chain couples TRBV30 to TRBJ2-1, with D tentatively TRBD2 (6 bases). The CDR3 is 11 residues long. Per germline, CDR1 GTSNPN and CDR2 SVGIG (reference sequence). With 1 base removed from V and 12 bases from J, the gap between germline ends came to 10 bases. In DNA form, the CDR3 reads TGTGCCTGGAGTGGACTAGTTGGGCAGTTCTTC. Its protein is CAWSGLVGQFF.

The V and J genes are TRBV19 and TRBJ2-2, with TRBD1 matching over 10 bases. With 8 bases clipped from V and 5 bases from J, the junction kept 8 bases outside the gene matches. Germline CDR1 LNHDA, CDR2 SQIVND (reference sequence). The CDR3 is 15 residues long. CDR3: CASARDRGETGELFF. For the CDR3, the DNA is TGTGCCAGTGCCAGGGACAGGGGCGAAACCGGGGAGCTGTTTTTT.

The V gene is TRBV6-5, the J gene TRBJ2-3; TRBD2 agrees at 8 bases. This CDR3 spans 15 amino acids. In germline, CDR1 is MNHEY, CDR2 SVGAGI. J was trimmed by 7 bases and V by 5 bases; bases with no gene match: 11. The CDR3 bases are TGTGCCAGCAGTCTATATAGCGGGGCGGGAAATACGCAGTATTTT. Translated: CASSLYSGAGNTQYF.

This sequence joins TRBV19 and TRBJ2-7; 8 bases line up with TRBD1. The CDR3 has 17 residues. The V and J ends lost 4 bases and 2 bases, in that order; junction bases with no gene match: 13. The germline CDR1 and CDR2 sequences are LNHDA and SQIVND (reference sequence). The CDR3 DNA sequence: TGTGCCAGTAGTACATGGCCCAGGGGGCTCGAAACCTACGAGCAGTACTTC. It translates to CASSTWPRGLETYEQYF.

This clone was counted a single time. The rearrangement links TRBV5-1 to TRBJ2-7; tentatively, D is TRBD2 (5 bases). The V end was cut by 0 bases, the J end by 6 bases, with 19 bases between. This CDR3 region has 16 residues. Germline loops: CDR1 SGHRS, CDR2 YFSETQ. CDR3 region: CASSLDGPSLAGEQYF. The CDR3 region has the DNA TGCGCCAGCAGCTTGGACGGACCGAGTCTAGCTGGCGAGCAGTACTTC.

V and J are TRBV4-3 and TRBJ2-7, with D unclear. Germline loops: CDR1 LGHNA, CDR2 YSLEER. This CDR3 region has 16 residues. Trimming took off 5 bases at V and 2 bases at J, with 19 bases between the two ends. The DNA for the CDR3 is TGCGCCAGCAGCGCGACCTTAGCAGCCAGAGCCTACGAGCAGTACTTC. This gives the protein CASSATLAARAYEQYF.

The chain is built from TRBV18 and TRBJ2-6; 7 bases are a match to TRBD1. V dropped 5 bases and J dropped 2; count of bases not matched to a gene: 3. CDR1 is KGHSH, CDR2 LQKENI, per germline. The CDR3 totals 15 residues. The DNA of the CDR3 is TGTGCCAGCTCATTGACAGGGACTGGGGCCAACGTCCTGACTTTC. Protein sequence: CASSLTGTGANVLTF.

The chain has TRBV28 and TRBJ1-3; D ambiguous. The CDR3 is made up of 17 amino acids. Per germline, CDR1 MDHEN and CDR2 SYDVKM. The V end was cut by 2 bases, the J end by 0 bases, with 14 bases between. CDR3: CASSLEGPTSSGNTIYF. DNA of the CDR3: TGTGCCAGCAGTTTAGAGGGTCCGACGAGCTCTGGAAACACCATATATTTT.

CDR3 DNA: TGTGCCAGCAGCCTCGGGACTAGCGGGGTGGTGGATACGCAGTATTTT. This codes for CASSLGTSGVVDTQYF. The J gene is TRBJ2-3, the V gene TRBV13; 13 bases align to TRBD2. Germline CDR1 is PRHDT and CDR2 is FYEKMQ (reference sequence). J gave up 6 bases and V 5 bases, and 8 bases lay outside the gene matches. This CDR3 spans 16 amino acids.

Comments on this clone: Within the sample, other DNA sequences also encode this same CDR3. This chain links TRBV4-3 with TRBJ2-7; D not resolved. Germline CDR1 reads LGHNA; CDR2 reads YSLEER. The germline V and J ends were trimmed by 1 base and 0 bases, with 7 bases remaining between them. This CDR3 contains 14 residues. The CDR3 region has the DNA TGCGCCAGCAGCCAAGGGGCAGGCTCCTACGAGCAGTACTTC. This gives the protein CASSQGAGSYEQYF.

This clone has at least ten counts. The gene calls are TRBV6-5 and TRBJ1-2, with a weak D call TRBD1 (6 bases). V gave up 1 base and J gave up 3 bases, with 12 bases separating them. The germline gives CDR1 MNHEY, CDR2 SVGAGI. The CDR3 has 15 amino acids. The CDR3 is CASSYYATGDYGYTF. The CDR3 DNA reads TGTGCCAGCAGTTACTATGCGACAGGCGACTATGGCTACACCTTC.

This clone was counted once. The CDR3 DNA follows: TGCGCCAGCAAACCGGGACACGATAGCAATCAGCCCCAGCATTTT. Translation: CASKPGHDSNQPQHF. The chain carries TRBV10-2 and TRBJ1-5; TRBD1 might be the D (6 bases). Germline V CDR1 and CDR2: WSHSY, SAAADI. V lost 7 bases and J lost 0, with 13 bases in between. This CDR3 contains 15 residues.

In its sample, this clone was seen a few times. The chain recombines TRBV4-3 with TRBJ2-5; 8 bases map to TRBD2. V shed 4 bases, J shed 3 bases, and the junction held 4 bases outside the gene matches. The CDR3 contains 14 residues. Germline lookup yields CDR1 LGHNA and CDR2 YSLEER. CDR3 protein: CASSPGLGEETQYF. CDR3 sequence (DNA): TGCGCCAGCAGCCCGGGACTAGGCGAAGAGACCCAGTACTTC.

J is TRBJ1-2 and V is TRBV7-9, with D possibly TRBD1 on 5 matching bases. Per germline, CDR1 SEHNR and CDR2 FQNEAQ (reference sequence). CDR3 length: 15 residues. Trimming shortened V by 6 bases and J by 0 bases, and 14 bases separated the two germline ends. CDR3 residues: CASSQGPQTNYGYTF. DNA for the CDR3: TGTGCCAGCAGTCAGGGCCCTCAAACTAACTATGGCTACACCTTC.